The sequence of this T cell receptor (beta chain) was determined in a study of cytomegalovirus exposure and HLA in healthy donors. PCR employed 60 Vbeta and 13 Jbeta primers. Data came from immunoSEQ multiplex PCR; TCRdb stores just in-frame clones and leaves some out. The sample carries over 130,000 clones, approximately 80% recorded once. Study-wide points: Analysis performed later found 16,000 or so TCR beta sequences associated with HLA alleles at 0.05 false discovery rate.

The length of the CDR3 is 16 residues. J gave up 1 base and V 3 bases, and 8 bases lay outside the gene matches. CDR1 and CDR2 from the germline V gene are SGDLS and YYNGEE. About this clone itself: Its antigen remains unknown.

The sequenced sample consisted of PBMCs. The chain has TRBV9 and TRBJ2-3; 7 bases align to TRBD1. The sequence derives from a woman in her forties in good health and CMV-seropositive. As DNA, the CDR3 is TGTGCCAGCAGCGATCAACAGGGGCGGGGCACAGATACGCAGTATTTT. This gives the protein CASSDQQGRGTDTQYF. The complete variable domain, with remaining parts taken from reference TRBV9 and TRBJ2-3, reads DSGVTQTPKHLITATGQRVTLRCSPRSGDLSVYWYQQSLDQGLQFLIQYYNGEERAKGNILERFSAQQFPDLHSELNLSSLELGDSALYFCASSDQQGRGTDTQYFGPGTRLTVL.